These 18 T cell receptor beta chains were all obtained from the same sample, sequenced in a study of regulatory T cells in long-lasting Graves disease. To make TCR beta libraries, researchers used iRepertoire HTBI primers and Arm-PCR of CDR3 regions. TCRdb redid the calling of the multiplex PCR reads with MiXCR, one entry per CDR3 protein. This table has around 450,000 distinct CDR3 sequences, approximately 15% appearing once. Time point noted: newly diagnosed GD, antithyroid drugs for less than 3 months. After RNA was extracted from PBMCs, the TCR library was made from it. These same data were also listed under a study on T cells in Graves' hyperthyroidism and ophthalmopathy.

This sample comprised peripheral blood mononuclear cells (PBMCs), obtained at new diagnosis, from a patient treated with antithyroid drugs. The source of these receptors is a woman aged 25 to 39 with Graves disease.

This clonotype was seen only a few times. The chain couples TRBV6-2 or TRBV6-3 to TRBJ2-7; TRBD2 aligns across 10 bases. Germline lookup yields CDR1 MNHEY and CDR2 SVGEGT. J gave up 5 bases and V 7 bases, and 8 bases lay outside the gene matches. The CDR3 length is 14 residues. The CDR3 sequence: CASTESGRADEQYF. CDR3 coding DNA: TGTGCCAGCACCGAAAGCGGGAGGGCCGACGAGCAGTACTTC.

This clonotype was counted at least ten times. The chain links TRBV12-3 or TRBV12-4 to TRBJ1-5; no reliable D call. This CDR3 comprises 13 residues. Trimming removed 6 bases at V and 7 bases at J, with 13 bases between. The CDR3 coding sequence is TGTGCCAGCAGCTATAAGGTTGGGCAGCCCCAGCATTTT. This gives the protein CASSYKVGQPQHF.

This clonotype was seen at least ten times. V is TRBV2 and J is TRBJ2-1; 9 bases agree with TRBD2. This CDR3 spans 17 amino acids. J lost 8 bases, V lost 4 bases, and 15 bases had no gene match. In germline, CDR1 is SNHLY, CDR2 FYNNEI. In DNA, the CDR3 is TGTGCCAGCAGTGCGCCTAGCGGGAAGGAGAGTCGCGATGAGCAGTTCTTC. This gives the protein CASSAPSGKESRDEQFF.

At least ten counts were recorded for this clonotype. This chain uses TRBV6-1 with TRBJ2-5; D perhaps matches TRBD1 (5 bases). CDR3 length: 13 amino acids. Germline CDR1 is MNHNS and CDR2 is SASEGT. V lost 6 bases and J lost 6, with 14 bases in between. In DNA, the CDR3 is TGTGCCAGCAGCCCGACCAGGGCTCAGACCCAGTACTTC. Residues: CASSPTRAQTQYF.

The rearrangement joins TRBV19 to TRBJ1-5; 8 bases line up with TRBD1. Germline CDR1 LNHDA, CDR2 SQIVND (reference sequence). Trimming cost V 5 bases and J 0 bases; bases outside gene matches: 12. This CDR3 has 18 amino acids. CDR3 DNA sequence: TGTGCCAGTAGTTCACCCGTTACAGGGGGGAATAGCAATCAGCCCCAGCATTTT. Amino acids: CASSSPVTGGNSNQPQHF.

This clonotype came up many times. The chain recombines TRBV18 with TRBJ2-7; 8 bases match TRBD2. This CDR3 has 18 residues. Germline CDR1 and CDR2: KGHSH and LQKENI. V trimming: 1 base; J trimming: 2 bases; junction bases outside the gene matches: 13. For the CDR3, the DNA is TGTGCCAGCTCACCACTTGCTAGCGGGTACGGGGTGACCTACGAGCAGTACTTC. Residues: CASSPLASGYGVTYEQYF.

V and J are TRBV29-1 and TRBJ1-2; D perhaps matches TRBD1 (5 bases). The CDR3 length is 19 residues. The germline V gene has CDR1 SQVTM and CDR2 ANQGSEA. Between the trimmed V and J ends, which lost 0 bases and 1 base, there was a span of 24 bases. CDR3 in amino acids: CSVEESGIWDFRFNYGYTF. CDR3 nucleotide sequence: TGCAGCGTTGAAGAGTCCGGGATTTGGGACTTTAGATTTAACTATGGCTACACCTTC.

This chain uses TRBV12-3 or TRBV12-4 with TRBJ1-5, with TRBD1 as a possible D gene (5 bases). The CDR3 extends over 15 amino acids. V was shortened by 6 bases and J by 6 bases, with 18 bases between the two germline ends. The CDR3 sequence is CASSHRDSGGQPQHF. CDR3 in DNA: TGTGCCAGCAGCCACCGGGACTCCGGAGGTCAGCCCCAGCATTTT.

This clonotype showed up many times. The V gene is TRBV24-1, the J gene TRBJ2-1, with 7 bases that match TRBD1. From germline, CDR1 is KGHDR and CDR2 SFDVKD. This CDR3 contains 16 residues. V trimming: 4 bases; J trimming: 1 base; junction bases outside the gene matches: 6. CDR3 nucleotides: TGTGCCACCAGTGACCGGGACAGAGGGTCCTACAATGAGCAGTTCTTC. Amino acids: CATSDRDRGSYNEQFF.

This clonotype was recorded many times. The chain combines TRBV24-1 with TRBJ1-5; 8 positions agree with TRBD1. Germline V gene data show CDR1 as KGHDR and CDR2 as SFDVKD. The trim removed 3 bases at V and 7 bases at J, leaving 13 bases unmatched. The CDR3 spans 17 residues. The CDR3 DNA reads as TGTGCCACCAGTGATGGAAGGAGTGACAGGGGACGGCAGCCCCAGCATTTT. Its translation: CATSDGRSDRGRQPQHF.

This clonotype has ten or more counts. The V call is TRBV12-3 or TRBV12-4, the J call TRBJ1-2; possibly TRBD1 for D (5 bases). Trimming left V 3 bases short and J 4 bases short, with 12 bases between. This CDR3 contains 14 residues. The CDR3 spells CASSLESQGYGYTF. CDR3 nucleotides: TGTGCCAGCAGTTTGGAGTCTCAGGGCTATGGCTACACCTTC.

V and J are TRBV19 and TRBJ2-1, with D tentatively TRBD1 (6 bases). V was trimmed by 5 bases and J by 7 bases, leaving 15 bases between them. CDR1 is LNHDA and CDR2 is SQIVND in the germline V gene (reference sequence). This CDR3 contains 14 residues. The CDR3 DNA reads as TGTGCCAGTAGTTCCCGACAGGAGTGGAATGAGCAGTTCTTC. It codes for CASSSRQEWNEQFF.

This clonotype was seen at least ten times. This chain joins TRBV14 and TRBJ2-1; D assignment may be TRBD1 or TRBD2 (6 bases each). The CDR3 is 12 residues long. Germline lookup yields CDR1 SGHDN and CDR2 FVKESK. The V end was cut by 1 base, the J end by 14 bases, with 12 bases between. The CDR3 here is CASSQGGAVEFF. The CDR3 bases are TGTGCCAGCAGCCAAGGGGGGGCGGTGGAGTTCTTC.

The sample holds many counts of this clonotype. The chain couples TRBV28 to TRBJ2-3, with D tentatively TRBD1 (6 bases). The CDR3 extends over 16 amino acids. Germline loops: CDR1 MDHEN, CDR2 SYDVKM. Trimming removed 5 bases from V and 1 base from J, with 16 bases in between. The CDR3 is CASSPGTGIRTDTQYF. DNA for the CDR3: TGTGCCAGCAGTCCCGGAACAGGGATACGCACAGATACGCAGTATTTT.

V gene TRBV6-9 combines with J gene TRBJ2-1; 11 nucleotides agree with TRBD2. Germline V lookup: CDR1 MNHGY, CDR2 SVAAGI. The CDR3 contains 15 residues. Trimming cost V 1 base and J 8 bases; bases outside gene matches: 4. CDR3 protein: CASSYLAGGPDEQFF. CDR3 DNA: TGTGCCAGCAGTTATTTAGCGGGAGGGCCGGATGAGCAGTTCTTC.

This clonotype occurred a few times. The genes are TRBV4-1 and TRBJ2-1; possible D gene TRBD2, 6 bases. The CDR3 length is 14 residues. Trimming shortened V by 2 bases and J by 9 bases, and 14 bases separated the two germline ends. Germline CDR1 and CDR2: MGHRA and YSYEKL. CDR3: CASSQRSTGGEQFF. The CDR3, as DNA: TGCGCCAGCAGCCAACGTTCTACCGGGGGTGAGCAGTTCTTC.

This clonotype was recorded at least ten times. This chain connects TRBV6-1 to TRBJ2-5; D gene uncertain. Germline assignment: CDR1 MNHNS and CDR2 SASEGT. This CDR3 is 14 amino acids long. V was shortened by 3 bases and J by 1 base, with 9 bases between the two germline ends. The CDR3 spells CASSERGAQETQYF. The CDR3 bases are TGTGCCAGCAGTGAGAGAGGAGCCCAAGAGACCCAGTACTTC.

CDR3 sequence reads: CASSEIPGGSYEQYF. The CDR3 DNA sequence: TGTGCCAGCAGTGAAATTCCAGGGGGTAGCTACGAGCAGTACTTC. The chain has TRBV6-1 and TRBJ2-7, with TRBD1 identical over 7 bases. Germline V gene sequence: CDR1 MNHNS, CDR2 SASEGT. The CDR3 length is 15 residues. J lost 3 bases, V lost 2 bases, and 7 bases had no gene match.